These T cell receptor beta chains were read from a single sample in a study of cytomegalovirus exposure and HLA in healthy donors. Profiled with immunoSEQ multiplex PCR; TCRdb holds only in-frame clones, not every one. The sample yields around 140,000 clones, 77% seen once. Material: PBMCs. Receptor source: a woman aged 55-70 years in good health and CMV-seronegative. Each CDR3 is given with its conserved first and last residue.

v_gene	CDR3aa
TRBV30	CAWTLPGLGHNEQFF
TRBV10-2	CASSDDGGGTYEQYF
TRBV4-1	CASSQGSNLEYNEQFF
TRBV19	CASSNRGQDHYGYTF
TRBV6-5	CASSLGLNTGELFF
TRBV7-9	CASSPGGAPRGELFF
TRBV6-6	CASDEGVAGTIYEQYF
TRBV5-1	CASSLGEQGNSPLHF
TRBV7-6	CASSLVGVSSYNSPLHF
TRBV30	CAWSDNRDPQNYGYTF
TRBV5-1	CASSPSLGQTYGYTF
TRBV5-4	CASSLLKLAGGFHEQYF
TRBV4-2	CASSQTGAPYGYTF
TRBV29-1	CSVTGGYEQFF
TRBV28	CASTASGKPYEQYF
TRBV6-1	CASSRNRDREFF
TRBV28	CASSSGALNTEAFF
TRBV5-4	CASSLGKADGYTF
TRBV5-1	CASSLQGDSGNTIYF
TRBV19	CASSIGQENTEAFF
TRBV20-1	CSANPRHEQYF
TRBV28	CASSFSGSRKTQYF
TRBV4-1	CASRDRVITGELFF
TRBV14	CASSRDYAQGTQYF
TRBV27	CASSSFLRQGFRQFF
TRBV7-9	CASSRGLNTGELFF
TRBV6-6	CASSYSGGTGVETQYF
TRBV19	CASSNPRLVRNTEAFF
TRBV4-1	CASSHKILYTDTQYF
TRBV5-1	CASSWDRTPYGYTF
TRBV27	CASSLRPVDRRTYNEQFF
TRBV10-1	CASSGGVLNTGELFF
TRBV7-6	CASSSRTGRSGELFF
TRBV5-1	CASSRSPNSGGNEQFF
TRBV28	CASSLLDRGYDQPQHF
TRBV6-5	CASSRPGQSYEQYF
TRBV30	CAWAKTGLGSYEQYF
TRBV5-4	CASSPGQGSTLRNSPLHF
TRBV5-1	CASSSGLAGYTDTQYF
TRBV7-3	CASSFFGGTNTEAFF
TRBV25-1	CASSLNSVGANYGYTF
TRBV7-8	CASSPRTSADTQYF
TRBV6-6	CASSYSGATSGSEQFF
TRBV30	CACELAGASNEQFF
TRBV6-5	CASSLSPTGYGYTF
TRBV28	CASSSPPLTERPQHF